This T cell receptor (beta chain) was sequenced in a study of immune cell composition in non-small cell lung cancer. Study-wide findings and caveats: Clones >0.5% enriched in tumour were rarer in adenocarcinoma (about 35%) than squamous (about 80%). Smoking pack-years did not significantly correlate with tumour TCR-beta clonality. In adenocarcinoma, maximal tumour-associated clone frequency tracked TIL tumour reactivity.

Using immunoSEQ multiplex PCR, the repertoire was profiled, and TCRdb retains in-frame clones only, with some absent. The sample has 6,400 or so clones; over 55% are singletons. Normal lung was sampled as far from the tumour as possible, at least 3 cm. With respect to this clone: Its antigen is not known.

The CDR3 sequence is 14 residues long. The trim removed 8 bases at V and 2 bases at J, leaving 8 bases unmatched. Germline loops: CDR1 MNHNS, CDR2 SASEGT. Sequenced material: non-adjacent lung tissue. The TCR sequence derives from a human donor with non-small cell lung cancer. This rearrangement joins TRBV6-1 to TRBJ2-7, with 8 nucleotides matching TRBD1. CDR3: CASHYPQGAYEQYF. In nucleotides, the CDR3 is TGTGCCAGCCACTATCCACAGGGGGCCTACGAGCAGTACTTC.